The clone carrying this T cell receptor beta chain has more than one count but fewer than ten. The CDR3 loop spans 15 amino acids. CDR1 is MNHNY and CDR2 is SVGAGI in the germline V gene (reference sequence). Deletions cut 6 bases from V and 2 bases from J, with 17 bases between. These data come from a study of blood T cells in healthy people across ages. A J-beta primer mix and a sample-barcoded 5' primer were used in a second PCR of roughly 7 to 12 cycles. Each CDR3 protein gets one entry after TCRdb re-called the 5' RACE reads with MiXCR. This table has hundreds of thousands of distinct CDR3 sequences, roughly 50% appearing once.

Sequenced input: blood. The TCR originated in a man aged 30 to 45 in good health. The rearrangement joins TRBV6-6 to TRBJ2-7; D is perhaps TRBD1 (5 bases). The CDR3 sequence: CASRPTGAGTYEQYF. DNA for the CDR3: TGTGCCAGCAGACCTACAGGAGCCGGTACCTACGAGCAGTACTTC.